This T cell receptor beta chain appears in the sequencing data of a study of blood T cell repertoires in COVID-19. Background on the study: Both acute and convalescent COVID-19 samples were obtained from the United States, Italy and Spain. T cells, B-cell-depleted T cells, or PBMCs supplied cDNA or gDNA.

Source study methods: Reference gene primers were amplified, and this amplification served to estimate nucleated cell counts. TCRdb's copy holds only in-frame clones and misses some; the assay was immunoSEQ multiplex PCR. That table furnishes V, J and clone size, whereas the DNA furnished D and trimming. The sample includes 150,000 to 200,000 clones, about three quarters of them seen just once. Germline CDR1 reads MNHEY; CDR2 reads SVGAGI. V was clipped by 2 bases and J by 4 bases, with 14 bases between them. The CDR3 runs 15 residues. The sample comprised peripheral blood. The sequence was collected from a man aged 60 to 75 with acute or convalescent COVID-19. The rearrangement joins TRBV6-5 to TRBJ1-2; a possible D gene is TRBD1 (6 bases). The CDR3 is CASSYIQGGIYGYTF. For the CDR3, the DNA is TGTGCCAGCAGTTACATACAGGGCGGAATCTATGGCTACACCTTC.